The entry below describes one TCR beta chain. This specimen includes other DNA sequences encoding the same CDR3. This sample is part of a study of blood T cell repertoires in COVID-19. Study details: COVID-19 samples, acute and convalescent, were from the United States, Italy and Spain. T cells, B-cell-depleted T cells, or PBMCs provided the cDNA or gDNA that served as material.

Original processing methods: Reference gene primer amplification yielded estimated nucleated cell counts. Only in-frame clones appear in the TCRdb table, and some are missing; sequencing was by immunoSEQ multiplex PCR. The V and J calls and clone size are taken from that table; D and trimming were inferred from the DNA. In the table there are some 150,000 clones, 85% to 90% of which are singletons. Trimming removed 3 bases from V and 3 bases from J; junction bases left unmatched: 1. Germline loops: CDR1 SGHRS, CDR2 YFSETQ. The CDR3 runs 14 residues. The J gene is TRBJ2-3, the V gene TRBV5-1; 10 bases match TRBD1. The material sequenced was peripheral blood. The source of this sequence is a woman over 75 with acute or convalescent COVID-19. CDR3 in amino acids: CASSSGQGTDTQYF. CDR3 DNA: TGCGCCAGCAGCTCGGGACAGGGGACAGATACGCAGTATTTT.